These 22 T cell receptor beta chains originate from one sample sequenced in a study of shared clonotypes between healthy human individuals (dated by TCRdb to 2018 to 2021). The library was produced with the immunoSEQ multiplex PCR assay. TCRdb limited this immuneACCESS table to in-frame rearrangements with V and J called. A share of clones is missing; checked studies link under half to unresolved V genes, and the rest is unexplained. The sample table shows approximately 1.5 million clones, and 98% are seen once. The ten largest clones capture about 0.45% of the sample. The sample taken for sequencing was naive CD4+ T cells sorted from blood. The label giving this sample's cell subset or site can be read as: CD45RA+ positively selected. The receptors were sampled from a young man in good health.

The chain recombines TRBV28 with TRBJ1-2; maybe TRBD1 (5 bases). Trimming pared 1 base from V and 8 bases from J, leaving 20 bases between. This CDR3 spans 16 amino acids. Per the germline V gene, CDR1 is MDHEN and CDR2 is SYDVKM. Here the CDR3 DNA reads TGTGCCAGCAGTTTATACCCGGCCAGGGAGGCTCGGGGCTACACCTTC. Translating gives CASSLYPAREARGYTF.

Here the CDR3 DNA reads TGTGCCACCGGACTAGGGGTCGGCAATGAGCAGTTCTTC. Protein: CATGLGVGNEQFF. The chain joins TRBV6-4 to TRBJ2-1; 7 bases fit TRBD2. This CDR3 contains 13 residues. The V and J ends lost 10 bases and 6 bases, in that order; junction bases with no gene match: 9. Looked up from germline, CDR1 is MRHNA and CDR2 is SNTAGT.

This CDR3 reads CASSWRATSGQGRDTQYF. CDR3 DNA sequence: TGCGCCAGCAGCTGGCGGGCTACTAGCGGGCAAGGAAGAGATACGCAGTATTTT. The chain is built from TRBV5-1 and TRBJ2-3; 9 bases are shared with TRBD2. CDR1 SGHRS and CDR2 YFSETQ come from the germline V gene. The trim removed 3 bases at V and 5 bases at J, leaving 16 bases unmatched. This CDR3 comprises 18 residues.

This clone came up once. CDR3 residues: CAISTDRAGYTF. CDR3 DNA sequence: TGTGCCATCAGTACCGACAGGGCTGGCTACACCTTC. V is TRBV10-3 and J is TRBJ1-2, with TRBD1 identical over 7 bases. V lost 5 bases, J lost 7 bases, and 4 bases stayed unmatched. The CDR3 is 12 amino acids. CDR1 and CDR2 (germline): ENHRY, SYGVKD.

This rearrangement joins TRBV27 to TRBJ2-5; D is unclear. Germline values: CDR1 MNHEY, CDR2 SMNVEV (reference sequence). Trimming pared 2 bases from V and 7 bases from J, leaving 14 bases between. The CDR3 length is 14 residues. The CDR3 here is CASSLTVPPRTQYF. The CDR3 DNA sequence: TGTGCCAGCAGTTTAACAGTTCCGCCTCGGACCCAGTACTTC.

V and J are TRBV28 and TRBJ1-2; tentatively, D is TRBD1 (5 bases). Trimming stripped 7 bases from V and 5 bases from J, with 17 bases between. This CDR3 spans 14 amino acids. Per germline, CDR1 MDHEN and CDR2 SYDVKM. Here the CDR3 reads CASKTPGTFYGYTF. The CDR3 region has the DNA TGTGCCAGCAAGACTCCCGGGACGTTTTATGGCTACACCTTC.

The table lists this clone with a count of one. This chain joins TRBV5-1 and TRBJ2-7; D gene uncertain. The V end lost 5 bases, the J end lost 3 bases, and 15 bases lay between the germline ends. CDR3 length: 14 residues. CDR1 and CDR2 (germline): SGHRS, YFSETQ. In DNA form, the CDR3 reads TGCGCCAGCAGTATGGGAAATCCTGTCTACGAGCAGTACTTC. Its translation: CASSMGNPVYEQYF.

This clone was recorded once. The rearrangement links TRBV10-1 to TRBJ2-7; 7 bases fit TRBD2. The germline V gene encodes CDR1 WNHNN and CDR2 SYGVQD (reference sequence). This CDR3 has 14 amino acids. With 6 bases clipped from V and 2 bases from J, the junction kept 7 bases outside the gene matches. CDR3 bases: TGCGCCAGCAGCAATCCGGGACTACCCTACGAGCAGTACTTC. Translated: CASSNPGLPYEQYF.

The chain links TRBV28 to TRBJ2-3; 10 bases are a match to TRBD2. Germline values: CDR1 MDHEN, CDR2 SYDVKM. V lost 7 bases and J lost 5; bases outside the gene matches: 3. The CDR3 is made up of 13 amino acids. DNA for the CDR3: TGTGCCAGCATAGCGGGAGGTAGAGATACGCAGTATTTT. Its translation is CASIAGGRDTQYF.

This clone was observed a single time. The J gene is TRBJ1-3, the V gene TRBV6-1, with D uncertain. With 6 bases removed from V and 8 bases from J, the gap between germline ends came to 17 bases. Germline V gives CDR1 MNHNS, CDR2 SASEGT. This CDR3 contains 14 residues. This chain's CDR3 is CASRSGLMTDTIYF. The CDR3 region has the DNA TGTGCCAGCAGATCAGGACTCATGACGGACACCATATATTTT.

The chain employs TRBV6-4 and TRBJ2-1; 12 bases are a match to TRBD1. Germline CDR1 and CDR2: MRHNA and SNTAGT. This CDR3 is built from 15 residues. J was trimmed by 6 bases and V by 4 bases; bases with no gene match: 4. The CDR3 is CASSAGQGAINEQFF. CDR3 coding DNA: TGTGCCAGCAGTGCGGGACAGGGGGCTATCAATGAGCAGTTCTTC.

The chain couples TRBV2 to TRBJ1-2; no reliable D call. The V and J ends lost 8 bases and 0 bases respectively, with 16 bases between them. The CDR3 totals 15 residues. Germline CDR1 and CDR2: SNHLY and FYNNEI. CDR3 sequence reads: CASAGGTSANYGYTF. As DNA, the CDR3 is TGTGCCAGCGCGGGAGGTACGTCCGCTAACTATGGCTACACCTTC. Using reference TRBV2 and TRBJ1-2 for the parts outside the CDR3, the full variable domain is EPEVTQTPSHQVTQMGQEVILRCVPISNHLYFYWYRQILGQKVEFLVSFYNNEISEKSEIFDDQFSVERPDGSNFTLKIRSTKLEDSAMYFCASAGGTSANYGYTFGSGTRLTVV.

The CDR3 is CASSADAGGIRFTHEQYF. The CDR3 DNA reads as TGTGCCAGCTCTGCGGACGCAGGGGGTATTCGTTTTACCCACGAGCAGTACTTC. This chain connects TRBV18 to TRBJ2-7; 7 bases map to TRBD1. The trim removed 6 bases at V and 5 bases at J, leaving 22 bases unmatched. Germline-derived CDR1 and CDR2 are KGHSH and LQKENI. This CDR3 spans 18 amino acids.

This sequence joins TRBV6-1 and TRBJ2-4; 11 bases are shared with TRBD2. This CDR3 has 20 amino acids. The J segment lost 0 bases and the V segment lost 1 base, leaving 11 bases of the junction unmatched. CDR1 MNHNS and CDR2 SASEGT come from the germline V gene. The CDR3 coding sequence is TGTGCCAGCAGTGAAGTGCCCGGACTAGCGGGTGCACTAGCCAAAAACATTCAGTACTTC. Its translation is CASSEVPGLAGALAKNIQYF.

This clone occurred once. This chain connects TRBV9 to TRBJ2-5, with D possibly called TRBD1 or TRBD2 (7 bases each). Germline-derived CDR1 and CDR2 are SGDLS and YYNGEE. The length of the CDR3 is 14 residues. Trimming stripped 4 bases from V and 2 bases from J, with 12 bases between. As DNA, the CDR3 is TGTGCCAGCAGCACGGGGGGACAGCAAGAGACCCAGTACTTC. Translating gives CASSTGGQQETQYF.

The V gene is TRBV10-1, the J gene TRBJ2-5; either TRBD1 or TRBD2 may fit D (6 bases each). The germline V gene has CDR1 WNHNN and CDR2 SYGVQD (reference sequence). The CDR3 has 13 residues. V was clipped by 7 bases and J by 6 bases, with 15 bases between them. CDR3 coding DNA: TGCGCCAGCACCTTGAAGGGGGGAAAGACCCAGTACTTC. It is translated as CASTLKGGKTQYF.

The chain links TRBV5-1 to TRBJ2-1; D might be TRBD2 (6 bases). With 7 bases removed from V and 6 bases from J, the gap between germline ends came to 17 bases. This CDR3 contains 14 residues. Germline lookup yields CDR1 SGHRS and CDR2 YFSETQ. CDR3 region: CASWQGLYINEQFF. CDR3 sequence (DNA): TGCGCCAGCTGGCAGGGACTGTACATCAATGAGCAGTTCTTC.

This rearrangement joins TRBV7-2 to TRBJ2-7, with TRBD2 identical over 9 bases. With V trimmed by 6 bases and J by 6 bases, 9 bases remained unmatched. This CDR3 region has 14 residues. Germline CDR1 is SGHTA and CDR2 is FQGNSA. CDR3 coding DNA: TGTGCCAGCAGTTATGGGGGACTAGCCCTCGAGCAGTACTTC. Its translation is CASSYGGLALEQYF.

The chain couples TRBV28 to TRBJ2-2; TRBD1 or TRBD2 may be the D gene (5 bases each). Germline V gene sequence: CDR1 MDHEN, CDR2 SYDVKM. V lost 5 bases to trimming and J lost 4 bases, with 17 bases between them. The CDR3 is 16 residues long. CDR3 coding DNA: TGTGCCAGCAGTCCCCACGGCGGTGGGACCACCGGGGAGCTGTTTTTT. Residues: CASSPHGGGTTGELFF.

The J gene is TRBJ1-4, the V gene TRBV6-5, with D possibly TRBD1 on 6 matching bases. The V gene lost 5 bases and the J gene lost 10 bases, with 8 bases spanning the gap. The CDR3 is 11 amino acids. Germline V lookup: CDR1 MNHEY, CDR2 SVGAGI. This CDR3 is CASSATGKLFF. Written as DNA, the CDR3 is TGTGCCAGCAGTGCGACAGGAAAACTGTTTTTT.

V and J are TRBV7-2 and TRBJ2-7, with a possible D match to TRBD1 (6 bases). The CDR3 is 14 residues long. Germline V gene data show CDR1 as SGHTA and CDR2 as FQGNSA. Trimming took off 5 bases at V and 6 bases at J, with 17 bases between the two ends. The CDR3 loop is CASSPSRLGGEQYF. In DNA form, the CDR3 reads TGTGCCAGCAGCCCCTCACGATTAGGGGGCGAGCAGTACTTC.

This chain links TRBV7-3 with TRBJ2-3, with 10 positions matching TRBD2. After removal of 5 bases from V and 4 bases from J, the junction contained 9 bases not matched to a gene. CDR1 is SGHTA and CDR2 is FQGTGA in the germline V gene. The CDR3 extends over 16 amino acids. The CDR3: CASSLTGTSVADTQYF. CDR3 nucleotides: TGTGCCAGCAGCCTTACCGGGACTAGCGTGGCAGATACGCAGTATTTT.